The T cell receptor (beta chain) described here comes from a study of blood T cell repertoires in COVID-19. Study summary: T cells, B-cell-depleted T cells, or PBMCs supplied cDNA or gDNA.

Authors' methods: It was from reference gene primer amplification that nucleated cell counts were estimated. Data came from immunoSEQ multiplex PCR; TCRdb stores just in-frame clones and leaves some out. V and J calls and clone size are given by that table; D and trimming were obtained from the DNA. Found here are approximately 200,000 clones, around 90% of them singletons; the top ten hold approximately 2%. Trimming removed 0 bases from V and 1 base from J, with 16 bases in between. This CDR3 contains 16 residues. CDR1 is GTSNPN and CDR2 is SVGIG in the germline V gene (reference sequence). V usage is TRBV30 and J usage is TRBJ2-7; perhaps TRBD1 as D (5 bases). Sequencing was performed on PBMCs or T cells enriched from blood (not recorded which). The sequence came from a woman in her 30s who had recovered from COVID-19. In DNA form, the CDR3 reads TGTGCCTGGAGTGTAAAGGGGTTAGCCTTATCCTACGAGCAGTACTTC. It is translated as CAWSVKGLALSYEQYF.